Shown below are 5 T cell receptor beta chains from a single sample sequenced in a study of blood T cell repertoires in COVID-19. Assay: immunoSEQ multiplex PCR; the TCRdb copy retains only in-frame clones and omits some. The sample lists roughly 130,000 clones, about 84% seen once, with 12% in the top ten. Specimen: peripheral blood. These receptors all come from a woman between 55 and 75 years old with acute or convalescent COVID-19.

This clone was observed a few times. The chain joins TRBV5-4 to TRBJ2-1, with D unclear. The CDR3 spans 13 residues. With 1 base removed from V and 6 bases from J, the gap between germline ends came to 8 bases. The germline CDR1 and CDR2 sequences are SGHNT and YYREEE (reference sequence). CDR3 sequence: CASSLSSFNEQFF. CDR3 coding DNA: TGTGCCAGCAGCTTGTCGAGTTTCAATGAGCAGTTCTTC.

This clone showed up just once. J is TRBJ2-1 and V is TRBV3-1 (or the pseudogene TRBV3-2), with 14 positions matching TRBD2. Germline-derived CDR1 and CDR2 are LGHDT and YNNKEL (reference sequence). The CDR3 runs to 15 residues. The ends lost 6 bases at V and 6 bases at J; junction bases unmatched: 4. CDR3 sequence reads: CASSTGLAGANEQFF. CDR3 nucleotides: TGTGCCAGCAGTACGGGACTAGCGGGGGCCAATGAGCAGTTCTTC.

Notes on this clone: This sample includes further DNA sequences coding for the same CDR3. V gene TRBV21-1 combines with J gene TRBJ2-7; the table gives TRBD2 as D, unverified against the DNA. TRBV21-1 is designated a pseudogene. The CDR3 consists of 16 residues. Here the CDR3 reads CASSKEGSGGIYEQYV. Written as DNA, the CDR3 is TGTGCTAGCAGCAAAGAGGGTAGCGGGGGGATATACGAGCAGTACGTC.

The CDR3 region is CASSLGEQGNYGYTF. The CDR3, as DNA: TGTGCCAGCAGCTTAGGCGAACAGGGGAACTATGGCTACACCTTC. The genes are TRBV7-9 and TRBJ1-2, with 7 bases identical to TRBD1. This CDR3 region has 15 residues. CDR1 is SEHNR and CDR2 is FQNEAQ in the germline V gene (reference sequence). J was trimmed by 2 bases and V by 1 base; bases with no gene match: 4.

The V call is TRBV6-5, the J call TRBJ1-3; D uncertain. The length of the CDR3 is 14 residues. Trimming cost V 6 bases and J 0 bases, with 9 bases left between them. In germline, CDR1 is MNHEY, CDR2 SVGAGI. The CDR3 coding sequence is TGTGCCAGCAGACCCACAGACTCTGGAAACACCATATATTTT. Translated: CASRPTDSGNTIYF.